Listed below are T cell receptor beta chains from one sample, sequenced in a study of blood T cell repertoires in COVID-19. Profiling relied on immunoSEQ multiplex PCR, and the TCRdb table lists in-frame clones only, not all of them. This table has more than 250,000 clones, 85% to 90% appearing once. The sequenced sample consisted of peripheral blood. The origin of the receptors is a woman in her forties or fifties with COVID-19, enrolled during active disease. Each CDR3 is given with its conserved first and last residue. The order of the fields is clone size, D gene, V gene, J gene, CDR3 DNA, CDR3 protein. A D gene is named only where the DNA matches it firmly. Some rows have no size entry. The others give once, few or many, or a class for an expanded clone.

>-|-|TRBV20-1|TRBJ1-5
TGCAGTGCTAGTCCGGTTAATCAGCCCCAGCATTTT
CSASPVNQPQHF
>-|TRBD2|TRBV5-1|TRBJ2-5
TGCGCCAGCAGCGGGCTAGCGGGAGGGCAACAAGAGACCCAGTACTTC
CASSGLAGGQQETQYF
>-|TRBD1|TRBV12-5|TRBJ1-5
TGTGCTAGTGGTTTGGGGGGGACAGGGAGAGGTCAGCCCCAGCATTTT
CASGLGGTGRGQPQHF
>-|TRBD1|TRBV5-1|TRBJ2-6
TGCGCCAGCAGCAAGGGACAGCCTGGGGCCAACGTCCTGACTTTC
CASSKGQPGANVLTF
>-|TRBD1|TRBV5-1|TRBJ1-2
TGCGCCAGCAGCTGGGGACAGGGAAGTTTAGCTGGCTACACCTTC
CASSWGQGSLAGYTF
>-|-|TRBV4-3|TRBJ1-5
TGCGCCAGCAGCCAGGAGACAGGCCATAGCAATCAGCCCCAGCATTTT
CASSQETGHSNQPQHF
>-|TRBD1|TRBV7-7|TRBJ2-2
TGTGCTAGCAGCCCTCGGGACAGTTCGAACACCGGGGAGCTGTTTTTT
CASSPRDSSNTGELFF
>-|-|TRBV5-6|TRBJ1-5
TGTGCCAGCAGCTTCCGGGGGGCTCGCAGCAATCAGCCCCAGCATTTT
CASSFRGARSNQPQHF
>few|TRBD2|TRBV19|TRBJ2-7
TGTGCCAGTAGTATGGCGGGAGCCGGCTACGAGCAGTACTTC
CASSMAGAGYEQYF
>-|TRBD1|TRBV29-1|TRBJ2-7
TGCAGCGTCGGACGGACAGGGGACAACGAGCAGTACTTC
CSVGRTGDNEQYF
>-|-|TRBV7-2|TRBJ2-7
TGTGCCAGCAGCCCCGTTGACTACTACGAGCAGTACTTC
CASSPVDYYEQYF
>-|-|TRBV3-1/TRBV3-2|TRBJ2-1
TGTGCCAGCAGCCAAGCGCGGGGGCTGAGCAATGAGCAGTTCTTC
CASSQARGLSNEQFF
>once|-|TRBV9|TRBJ1-3
TGTGCCAGCAGCGTAGAAACAGTCCCTAACACCATATATTTT
CASSVETVPNTIYF
>-|-|TRBV11-3|TRBJ1-1
TGTGCCAGCAGCCCGAATAGGGGCAGGGGTCCCATGAACACTGAAGCTTTCTTT
CASSPNRGRGPMNTEAFF